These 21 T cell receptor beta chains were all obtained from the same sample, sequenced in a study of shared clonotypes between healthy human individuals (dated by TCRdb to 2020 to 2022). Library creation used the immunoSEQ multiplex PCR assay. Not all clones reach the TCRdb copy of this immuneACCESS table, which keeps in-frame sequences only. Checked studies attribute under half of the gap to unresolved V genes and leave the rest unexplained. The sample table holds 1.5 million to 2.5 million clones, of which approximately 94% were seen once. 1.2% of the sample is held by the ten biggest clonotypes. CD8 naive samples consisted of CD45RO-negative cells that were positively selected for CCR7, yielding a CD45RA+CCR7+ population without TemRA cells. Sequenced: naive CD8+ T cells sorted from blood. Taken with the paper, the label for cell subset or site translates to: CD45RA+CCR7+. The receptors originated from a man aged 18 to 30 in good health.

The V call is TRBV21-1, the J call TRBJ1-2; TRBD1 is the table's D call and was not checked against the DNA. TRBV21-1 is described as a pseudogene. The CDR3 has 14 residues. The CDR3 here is CASSKGYRGNGYTF. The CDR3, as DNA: TGTGCCAGCAGCAAAGGGTACAGGGGGAATGGCTACACCTTC.

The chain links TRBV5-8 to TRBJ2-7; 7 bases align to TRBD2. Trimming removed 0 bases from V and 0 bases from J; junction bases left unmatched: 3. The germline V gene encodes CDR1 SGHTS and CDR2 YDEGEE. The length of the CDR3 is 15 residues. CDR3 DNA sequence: TGTGCCAGCAGCTTGGCGGGGGAGGGCTCCTACGAGCAGTACTTC. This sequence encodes CASSLAGEGSYEQYF.

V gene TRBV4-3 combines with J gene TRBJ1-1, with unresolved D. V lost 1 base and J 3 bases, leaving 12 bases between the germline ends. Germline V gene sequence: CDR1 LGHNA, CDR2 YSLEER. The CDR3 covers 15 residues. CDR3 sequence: CASSQAARDDTEAFF. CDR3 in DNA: TGCGCCAGCAGCCAAGCGGCAAGGGATGACACTGAAGCTTTCTTT.

The CDR3 nucleotides read TGTGCCAGCAGCCCTGCTAGCGGTTCCTACAATGAGCAGTTCTTC. The encoded protein is CASSPASGSYNEQFF. The rearrangement joins TRBV7-9 to TRBJ2-1; 7 bases line up with TRBD2. CDR1 is SEHNR and CDR2 is FQNEAQ in the germline V gene (reference sequence). CDR3 length: 15 amino acids. The V gene end was trimmed by 5 bases and the J gene end by 1 base; junction bases not matched to a gene: 5.

The CDR3 nucleotides read TGTGCCTGGAGAGACGGAGGGGGCTACACCTTC. It yields the protein CAWRDGGGYTF. The chain employs TRBV30 and TRBJ1-2; D uncertain. Trimming pared 3 bases from V and 8 bases from J, leaving 10 bases between. The CDR3 is 11 amino acids. Germline loops: CDR1 GTSNPN, CDR2 SVGIG (reference sequence).

CDR3 sequence reads: CASSSTGGAEGYTF. CDR3 nucleotide sequence: TGTGCCAGCAGTTCGACAGGGGGCGCGGAAGGCTACACCTTC. The rearrangement links TRBV6-5 to TRBJ1-2; 10 bases match TRBD1. Losses at the gene ends were 4 bases for V and 8 bases for J; bases not matched to a gene: 7. Germline V gene data show CDR1 as MNHEY and CDR2 as SVGAGI. The CDR3 covers 14 residues.

For the CDR3, the DNA is TGTGCCTGGAACCCGACAGGGAACTACGAGCAGTACTTC. Its protein is CAWNPTGNYEQYF. The chain combines TRBV30 with TRBJ2-7, with TRBD1 matching over 7 bases. The ends lost 4 bases at V and 3 bases at J; junction bases unmatched: 6. The CDR3 totals 13 residues. CDR1 GTSNPN and CDR2 SVGIG come from the germline V gene (reference sequence).

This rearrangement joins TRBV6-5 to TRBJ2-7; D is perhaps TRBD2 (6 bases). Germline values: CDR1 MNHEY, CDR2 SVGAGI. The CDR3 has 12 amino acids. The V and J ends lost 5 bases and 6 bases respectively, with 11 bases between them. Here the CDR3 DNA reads TGTGCCAGCAGTCACATCGGGGGCGAGCAGTACTTC. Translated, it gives CASSHIGGEQYF.

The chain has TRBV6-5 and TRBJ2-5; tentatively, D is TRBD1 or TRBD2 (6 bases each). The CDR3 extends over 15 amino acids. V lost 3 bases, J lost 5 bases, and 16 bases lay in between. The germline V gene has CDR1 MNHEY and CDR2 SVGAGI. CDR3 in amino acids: CASSYWRGDMETQYF. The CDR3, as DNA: TGTGCCAGCAGTTATTGGCGCGGGGACATGGAGACCCAGTACTTC.

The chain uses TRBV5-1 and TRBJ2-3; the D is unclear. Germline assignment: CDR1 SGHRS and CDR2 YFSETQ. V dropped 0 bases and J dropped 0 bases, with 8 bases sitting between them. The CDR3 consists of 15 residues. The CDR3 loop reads CASSLGYGSTDTQYF. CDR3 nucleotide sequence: TGCGCCAGCAGCTTGGGGTACGGGAGCACAGATACGCAGTATTTT.

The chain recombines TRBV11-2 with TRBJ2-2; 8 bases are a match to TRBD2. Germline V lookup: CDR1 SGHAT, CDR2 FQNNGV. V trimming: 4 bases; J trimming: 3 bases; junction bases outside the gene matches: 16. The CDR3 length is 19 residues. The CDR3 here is CASSSNVMRAGEDTGELFF. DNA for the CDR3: TGTGCCAGCAGCTCTAATGTGATGAGAGCGGGAGAAGACACCGGGGAGCTGTTTTTT.

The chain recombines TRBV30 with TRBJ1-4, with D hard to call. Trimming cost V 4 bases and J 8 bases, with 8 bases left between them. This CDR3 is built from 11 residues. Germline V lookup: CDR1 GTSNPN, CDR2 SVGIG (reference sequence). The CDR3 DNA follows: TGTGCCTGGACGGCGGGGGAAAAACTGTTTTTT. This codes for CAWTAGEKLFF.

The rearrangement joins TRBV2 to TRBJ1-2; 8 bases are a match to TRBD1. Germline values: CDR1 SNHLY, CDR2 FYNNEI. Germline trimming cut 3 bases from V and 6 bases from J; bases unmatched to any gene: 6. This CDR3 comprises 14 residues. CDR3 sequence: CASSDGAGGDGYTF. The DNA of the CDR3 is TGTGCCAGCAGTGACGGGGCAGGGGGCGATGGCTACACCTTC.

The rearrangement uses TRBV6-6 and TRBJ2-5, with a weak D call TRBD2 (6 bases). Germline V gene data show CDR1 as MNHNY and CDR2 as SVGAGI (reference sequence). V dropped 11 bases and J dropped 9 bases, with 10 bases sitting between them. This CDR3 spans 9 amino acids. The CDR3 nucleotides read TGTGCCTGTGGGGAGGCCCAGTACTTC. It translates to CACGEAQYF.

Here the CDR3 reads CASSPPSATSTDTQYF. The CDR3 DNA follows: TGTGCCAGCAGCCCCCCCTCGGCGACTAGCACAGATACGCAGTATTTT. The rearrangement joins TRBV7-8 to TRBJ2-3; unclear D gene. The CDR3 is 16 amino acids. The ends were cut back, 5 bases at V and 0 bases at J, with 15 bases in the middle. Germline assignment: CDR1 SGHVS and CDR2 FQNEAQ.

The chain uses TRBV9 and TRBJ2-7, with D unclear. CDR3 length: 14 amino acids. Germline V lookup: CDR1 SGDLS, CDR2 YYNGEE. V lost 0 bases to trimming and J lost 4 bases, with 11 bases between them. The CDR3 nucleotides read TGTGCCAGCAGCGTAGGTGTCTTAGGATACGAGCAGTACTTC. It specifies CASSVGVLGYEQYF.

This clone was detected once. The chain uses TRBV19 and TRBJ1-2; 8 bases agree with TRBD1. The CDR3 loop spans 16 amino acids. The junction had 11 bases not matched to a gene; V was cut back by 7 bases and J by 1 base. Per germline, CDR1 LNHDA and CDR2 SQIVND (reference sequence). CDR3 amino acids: CASTTGTGPGNYGYTF. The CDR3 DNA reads TGTGCCAGTACGACCGGGACAGGCCCCGGTAACTATGGCTACACCTTC.

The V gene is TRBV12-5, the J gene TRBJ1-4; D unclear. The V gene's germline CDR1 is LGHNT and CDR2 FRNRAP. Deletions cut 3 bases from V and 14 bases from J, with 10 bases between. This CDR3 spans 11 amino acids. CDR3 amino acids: CASGFSFKLFF. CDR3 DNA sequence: TGTGCTAGTGGTTTTAGTTTTAAGCTGTTTTTT.

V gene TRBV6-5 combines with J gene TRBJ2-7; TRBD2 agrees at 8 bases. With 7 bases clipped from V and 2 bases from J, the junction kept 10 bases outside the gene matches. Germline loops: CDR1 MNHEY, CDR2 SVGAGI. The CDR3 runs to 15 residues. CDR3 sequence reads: CASKKWSGSPYEQYF. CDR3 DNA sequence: TGTGCCAGCAAAAAGTGGAGCGGGAGCCCCTACGAGCAGTACTTC.

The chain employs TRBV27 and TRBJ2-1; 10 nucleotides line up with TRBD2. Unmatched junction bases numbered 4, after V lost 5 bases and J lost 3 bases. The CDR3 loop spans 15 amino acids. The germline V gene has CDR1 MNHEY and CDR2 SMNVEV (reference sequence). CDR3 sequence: CASSVLAGNYNEQFF. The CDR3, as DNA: TGTGCCAGCAGTGTACTAGCGGGGAACTACAATGAGCAGTTCTTC.

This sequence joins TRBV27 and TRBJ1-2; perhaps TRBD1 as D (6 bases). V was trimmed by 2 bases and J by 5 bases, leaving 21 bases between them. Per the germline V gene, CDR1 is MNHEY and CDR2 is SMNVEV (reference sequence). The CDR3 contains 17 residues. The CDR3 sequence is CASSLSRAGAAVYGYTF. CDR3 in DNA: TGTGCCAGCAGTTTAAGTCGGGCAGGGGCAGCGGTTTATGGCTACACCTTC.